This T cell receptor beta chain was identified during a study of blood T cell repertoires in COVID-19. Trimming pared 7 bases from V and 7 bases from J, leaving 8 bases between. CDR3 length: 11 amino acids. In germline, CDR1 is MGHDK, CDR2 SYGVNS. Sequencing was performed with immunoSEQ multiplex PCR; in TCRdb, only in-frame clones are kept and a portion is missing. The table has about 140,000 clones, roughly four fifths seen once. This sequence originates from a human donor in a cohort sampled during active COVID-19. The rearrangement links TRBV25-1 to TRBJ2-1; no definite D call. The specimen was peripheral blood. CDR3 in amino acids: CASNFLNEQFF. CDR3 in DNA: TGTGCCAGCAACTTTCTTAATGAGCAGTTCTTC.